The 5 T cell receptor beta chains below all came from one sample that was sequenced in a study of blood T cells in healthy people across ages. With a J-beta primer mix and a sample-barcoded 5' primer, a second PCR ran about 6 to 11 cycles. Using its own MiXCR run on the 5' RACE reads, TCRdb lists one record per CDR3 protein. The sample has around 780,000 distinct CDR3 sequences; more than 50% are singletons. The sample comprised blood. These receptors came from a man aged 35 to 55 in good health.

The CDR3 region is CSVAPEGRVPKNIQYF. The CDR3 nucleotides are TGCAGCGTGGCCCCGGAGGGGAGGGTCCCCAAAAACATTCAGTACTTC. V usage is TRBV29-1 and J usage is TRBJ2-4; 7 bases align to TRBD2. CDR3 length: 16 residues. The J segment lost 2 bases and the V segment lost 6 bases, leaving 13 bases of the junction unmatched. Germline loops: CDR1 SQVTM, CDR2 ANQGSEA.

Only a few counts were recorded for this clonotype. The chain combines TRBV20-1 with TRBJ1-1; unclear D gene. V lost 2 bases and J 1 base, leaving 8 bases between the germline ends. Germline V CDR1 and CDR2: DFQATT, SNEGSKA (reference sequence). The CDR3 totals 13 residues. For the CDR3, the DNA is TGCAGTGCTAGATCCAGGCCGAACACTGAAGCTTTCTTT. It translates to CSARSRPNTEAFF.

This clonotype was counted between two and nine times. The chain recombines TRBV9 with TRBJ2-7; 10 bases are shared with TRBD2. This CDR3 comprises 16 residues. Losses at the gene ends were 0 bases for V and 1 base for J; bases not matched to a gene: 4. Germline V CDR1 and CDR2: SGDLS, YYNGEE. CDR3 protein: CASSVGTSGNSYEQYF. DNA of the CDR3: TGTGCCAGCAGCGTAGGGACTAGCGGAAATTCCTACGAGCAGTACTTC.

This chain connects TRBV5-1 to TRBJ2-3; D is perhaps TRBD1 (5 bases). The CDR3 is 15 amino acids. Looked up from germline, CDR1 is SGHRS and CDR2 is YFSETQ. V was pared by 3 bases and J by 3 bases, with 14 bases between. This CDR3 reads CASSSAMTATDTQYF. CDR3 DNA: TGCGCCAGCAGCTCCGCCATGACAGCTACAGATACGCAGTATTTT.

A note on this clonotype: The junction departs from the called germline gene at one end, perhaps through a read error. The chain links TRBV27 to TRBJ2-7, with D perhaps matching TRBD1 or TRBD2 (6 bases each). The CDR3 consists of 15 residues. The germline gives CDR1 MNHEY, CDR2 SMNVEV (reference sequence). CDR3 sequence reads: CVSSFRGGTHYEQYF. CDR3 in DNA: TGTGTCAGCAGCTTCCGAGGGGGGACACACTACGAGCAGTACTTC.